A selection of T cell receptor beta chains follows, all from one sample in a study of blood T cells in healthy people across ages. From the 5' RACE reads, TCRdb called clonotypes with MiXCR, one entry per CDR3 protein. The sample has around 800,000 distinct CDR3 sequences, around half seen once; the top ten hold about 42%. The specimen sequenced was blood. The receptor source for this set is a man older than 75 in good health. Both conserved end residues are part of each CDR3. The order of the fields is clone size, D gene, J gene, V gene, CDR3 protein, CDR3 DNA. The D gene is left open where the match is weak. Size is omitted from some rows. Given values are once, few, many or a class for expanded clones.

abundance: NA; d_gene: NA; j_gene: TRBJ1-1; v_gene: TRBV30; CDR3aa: CAWSVEGNTEAFF; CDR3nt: TGTGCCTGGAGTGTAGAGGGGAACACTGAAGCTTTCTTT
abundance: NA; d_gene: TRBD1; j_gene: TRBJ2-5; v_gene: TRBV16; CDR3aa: CASSHQQGYQETQYF; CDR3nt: TGTGCCAGCAGCCACCAACAGGGGTACCAAGAGACCCAGTACTTC
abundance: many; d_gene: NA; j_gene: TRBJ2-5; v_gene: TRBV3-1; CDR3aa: CASSLRGGETQYF; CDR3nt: TGTGCCAGCAGCCTCCGGGGCGGAGAGACCCAGTACTTC
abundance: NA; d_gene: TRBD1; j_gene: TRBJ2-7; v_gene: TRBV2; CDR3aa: CASMDREYEQYF; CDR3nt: TGTGCCAGCATGGACAGGGAGTACGAGCAGTACTTC
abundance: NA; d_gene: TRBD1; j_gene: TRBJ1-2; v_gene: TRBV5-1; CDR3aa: CASSGTGGGGYTF; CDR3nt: TGCGCCAGCAGCGGGACAGGGGGAGGTGGCTACACCTTC
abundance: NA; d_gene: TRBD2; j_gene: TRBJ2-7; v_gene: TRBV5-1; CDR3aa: CASSLSASSGAYEQYF; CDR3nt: TGCGCCAGCAGCTTGTCGGCTTCTAGCGGGGCCTACGAGCAGTACTTC
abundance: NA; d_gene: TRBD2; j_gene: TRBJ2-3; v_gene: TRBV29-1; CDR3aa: CSVGFTSGRQYAYF; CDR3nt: TGCAGCGTTGGTTTCACTAGCGGGAGGCAATACGCGTATTTT
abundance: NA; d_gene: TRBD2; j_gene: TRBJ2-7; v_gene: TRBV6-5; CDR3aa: CASSYGAGGPDEQYF; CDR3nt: TGTGCCAGCAGTTACGGAGCGGGAGGGCCCGACGAGCAGTACTTC
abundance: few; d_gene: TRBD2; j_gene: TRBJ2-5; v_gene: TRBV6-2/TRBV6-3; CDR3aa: CASSYGSGRAKETQYF; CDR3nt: TGTGCCAGCAGTTACGGTAGCGGGAGGGCCAAGGAGACCCAGTACTTC
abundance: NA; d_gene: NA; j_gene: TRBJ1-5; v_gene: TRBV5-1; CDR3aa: CASSVSGDSNQPQHF; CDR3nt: TGCGCCAGCAGCGTCTCAGGAGATAGCAATCAGCCCCAGCATTTT
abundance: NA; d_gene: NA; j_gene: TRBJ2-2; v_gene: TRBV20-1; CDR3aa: CSATASVNTGELFF; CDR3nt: TGCAGTGCCACCGCTTCCGTGAACACCGGGGAGCTGTTTTTT
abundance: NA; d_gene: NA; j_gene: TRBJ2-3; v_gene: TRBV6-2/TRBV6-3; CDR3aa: CASSLSQDHRYAYF; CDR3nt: TGTGCCAGCAGTCTGAGTCAGGACCACAGATACGCGTATTTT
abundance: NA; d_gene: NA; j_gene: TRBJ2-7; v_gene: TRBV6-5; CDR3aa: CASSYSTSSYEQYF; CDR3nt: TGTGCCAGCAGTTACTCGACAAGCTCCTACGAGCAGTACTTC
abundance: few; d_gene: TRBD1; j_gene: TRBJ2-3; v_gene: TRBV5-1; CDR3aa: CASSREGATDTQYF; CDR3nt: TGCGCCAGCAGCAGAGAGGGGGCGACAGATACGCAGTATTTT
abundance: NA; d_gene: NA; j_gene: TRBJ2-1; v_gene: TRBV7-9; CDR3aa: CASSLTRGIFGNEQFF; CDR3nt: TGTGCCAGCAGCTTAACCAGGGGCATCTTCGGCAATGAACAGTTCTTC
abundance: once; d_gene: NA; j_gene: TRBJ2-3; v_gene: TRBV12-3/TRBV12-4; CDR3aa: CASSMIVEGNAYF; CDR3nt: TGTGCCAGCAGTATGATCGTCGAGGGGAACGCGTATTTT
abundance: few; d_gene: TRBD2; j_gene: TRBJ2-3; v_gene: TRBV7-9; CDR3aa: CASSPLVAGGHRYAYF; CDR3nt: TGTGCCAGCAGCCCATTAGTAGCGGGAGGGCACAGATACGCGTATTTT
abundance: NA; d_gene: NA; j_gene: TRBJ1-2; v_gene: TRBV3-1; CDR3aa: CASLAGDYGYTF; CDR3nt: TGTGCCAGCCTGGCGGGAGACTATGGCTACACCTTC
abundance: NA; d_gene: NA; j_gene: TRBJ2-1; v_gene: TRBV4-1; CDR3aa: CASSQGKFSYNEQFF; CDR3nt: TGCGCCAGCAGCCAAGGGAAATTCTCCTACAATGAGCAGTTCTTC
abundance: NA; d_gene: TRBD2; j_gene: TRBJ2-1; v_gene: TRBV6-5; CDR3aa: CASSYPPLAGRTYNEQFF; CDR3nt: TGTGCCAGCAGTTACCCACCCCTAGCGGGCAGAACCTACAATGAGCAGTTCTTT
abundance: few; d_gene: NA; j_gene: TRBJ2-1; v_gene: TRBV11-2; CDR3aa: CASSLYYQSSYNEQFF; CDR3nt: TGTGCCAGCAGCTTATACTACCAAAGCTCCTACAATGAGCAGTTCTTC
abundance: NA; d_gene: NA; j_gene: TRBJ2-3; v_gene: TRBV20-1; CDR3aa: CSARGLAWDTQYF; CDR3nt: TGCAGTGCTAGAGGGTTAGCATGGGATACGCAGTATTTT
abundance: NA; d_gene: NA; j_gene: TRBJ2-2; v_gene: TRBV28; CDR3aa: CASTWRHLTGELFF; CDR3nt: TGTGCCAGCACCTGGAGACACCTCACCGGGGAGCTGTTTTTT
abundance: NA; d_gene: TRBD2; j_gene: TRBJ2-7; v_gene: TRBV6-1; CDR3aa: CASSSRGIAGVNSYEQYF; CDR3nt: TGTGCCAGCAGCTCGCGGGGAATAGCGGGGGTCAATTCCTACGAGCAGTACTTC
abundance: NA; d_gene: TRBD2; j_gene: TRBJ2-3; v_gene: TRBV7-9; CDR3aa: CASSSPPTSGRAVRYAYF; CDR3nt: TGTGCCAGCAGCTCCCCTCCGACTAGCGGGAGGGCCGTGAGATACGCGTATTTT
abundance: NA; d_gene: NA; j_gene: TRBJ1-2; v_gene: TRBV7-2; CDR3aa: CASSLDGPGSSRGVYGYTF; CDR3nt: TGTGCCAGCAGCTTAGACGGCCCTGGGTCTAGTAGGGGGGTATATGGCTACACCTTC
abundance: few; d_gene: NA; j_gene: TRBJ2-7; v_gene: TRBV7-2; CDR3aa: CASSPQGLSSYEQYF; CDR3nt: TGTGCCAGCAGCCCACAGGGTCTTAGCTCCTACGAGCAGTACTTC
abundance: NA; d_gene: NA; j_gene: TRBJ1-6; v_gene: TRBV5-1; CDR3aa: CASSPADVSESPLHF; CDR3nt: TGCGCCAGCAGCCCCGCAGACGTCTCGGAATCACCCCTCCACTTT
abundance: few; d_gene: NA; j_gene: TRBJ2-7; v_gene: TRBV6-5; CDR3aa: CASSYSQGVVGEQYF; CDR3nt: TGTGCCAGCAGTTACTCACAGGGAGTGGTAGGCGAGCAGTACTTC
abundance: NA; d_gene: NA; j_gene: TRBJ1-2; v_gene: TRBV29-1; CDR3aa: CSVEENHYGYTF; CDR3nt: TGCAGCGTTGAGGAGAATCACTATGGCTACACCTTC
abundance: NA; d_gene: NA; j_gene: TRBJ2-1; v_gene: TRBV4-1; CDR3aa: CASSQTRVTYNEQFF; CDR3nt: TGCGCCAGCAGCCAAACTCGCGTGACCTACAATGAGCAGTTCTTC
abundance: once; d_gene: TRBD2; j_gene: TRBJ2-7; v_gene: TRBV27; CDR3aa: CASSVTSVSSYEQYF; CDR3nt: TGTGCCAGCAGTGTCACTAGCGTAAGCTCCTACGAGCAGTACTTC
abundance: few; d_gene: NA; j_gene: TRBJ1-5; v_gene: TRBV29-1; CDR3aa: CSVGVGSNQPQHF; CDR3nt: TGCAGCGTTGGAGTAGGGAGCAATCAGCCCCAGCATTTT
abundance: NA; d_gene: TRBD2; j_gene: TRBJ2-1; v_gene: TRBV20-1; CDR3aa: CSALDAGEAYNEQFF; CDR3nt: TGCAGTGCTCTTGACGCGGGGGAGGCCTACAATGAGCAGTTCTTC
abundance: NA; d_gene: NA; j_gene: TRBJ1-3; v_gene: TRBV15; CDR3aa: CATSRTHSGNTIYF; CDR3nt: TGTGCCACCAGCAGGACCCACTCTGGAAACACCATATATTTT
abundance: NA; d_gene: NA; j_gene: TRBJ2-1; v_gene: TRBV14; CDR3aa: CASSQVRGPRLNEQFF; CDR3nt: TGTGCCAGCAGCCAAGTTAGGGGCCCCAGGCTCAATGAGCAGTTCTTC
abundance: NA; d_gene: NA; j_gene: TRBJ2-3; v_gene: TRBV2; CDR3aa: CASSEDGGSVRYAYF; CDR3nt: TGTGCCAGCAGTGAGGACGGAGGAAGTGTCAGATACGCGTATTTT
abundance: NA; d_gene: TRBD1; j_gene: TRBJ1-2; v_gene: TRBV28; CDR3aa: CASSLTGGGGGYTF; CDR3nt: TGTGCCAGCAGCTTGACAGGGGGCGGAGGTGGCTACACCTTC
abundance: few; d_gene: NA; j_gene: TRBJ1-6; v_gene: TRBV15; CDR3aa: CAPNGISPLHF; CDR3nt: TGTGCCCCAAACGGGATTTCACCCCTCCACTTT
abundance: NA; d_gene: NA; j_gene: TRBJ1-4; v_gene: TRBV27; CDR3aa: CASSSAKLWGSGEKLFF; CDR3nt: TGTGCCAGCAGTTCCGCTAAACTGTGGGGTTCGGGAGAAAAACTGTTTTTT
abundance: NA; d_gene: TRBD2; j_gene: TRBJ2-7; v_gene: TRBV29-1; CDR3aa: CSVEVLAGRREQYF; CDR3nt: TGCAGCGTTGAAGTACTAGCGGGAAGGAGAGAGCAGTACTTC
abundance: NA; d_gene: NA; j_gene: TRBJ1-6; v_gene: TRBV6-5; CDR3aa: CASSYLQTNSPLHF; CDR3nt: TGTGCCAGCAGTTACCTCCAAACTAATTCACCCCTCCACTTT
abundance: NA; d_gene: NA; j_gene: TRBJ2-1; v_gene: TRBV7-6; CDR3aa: CASSVGVTLNEQFF; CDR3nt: TGTGCCAGCAGCGTCGGGGTCACCCTCAATGAGCAGTTCTTC
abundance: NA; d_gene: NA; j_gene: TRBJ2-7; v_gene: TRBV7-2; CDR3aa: CASSLPNYGNEQYF; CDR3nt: TGTGCCAGCAGCTTACCGAACTACGGCAATGAGCAGTACTTC
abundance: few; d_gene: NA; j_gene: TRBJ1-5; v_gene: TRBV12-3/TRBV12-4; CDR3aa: CASREGTQPQHF; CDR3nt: TGTGCCAGCAGAGAGGGAACCCAGCCCCAGCATTTT
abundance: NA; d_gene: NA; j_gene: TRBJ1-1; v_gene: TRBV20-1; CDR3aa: CSAETGLGTEAFF; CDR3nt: TGCAGTGCTGAAACAGGGTTGGGCACTGAAGCTTTCTTT